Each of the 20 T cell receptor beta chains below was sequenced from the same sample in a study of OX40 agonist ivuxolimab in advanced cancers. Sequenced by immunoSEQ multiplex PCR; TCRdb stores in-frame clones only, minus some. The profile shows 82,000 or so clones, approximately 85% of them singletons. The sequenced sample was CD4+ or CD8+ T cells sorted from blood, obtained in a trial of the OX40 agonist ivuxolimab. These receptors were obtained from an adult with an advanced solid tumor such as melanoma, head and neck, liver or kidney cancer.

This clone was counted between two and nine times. The CDR3 sequence: CASSPFAGSHNSPLHF. The DNA of the CDR3 is TGTGCCAGCAGTCCTTTCGCAGGGTCTCATAATTCACCCCTCCACTTT. The chain combines TRBV2 with TRBJ1-6; tentative D call: TRBD1 (5 bases). This CDR3 is built from 16 residues. Per germline, CDR1 SNHLY and CDR2 FYNNEI. V lost 5 bases and J lost 5, with 16 bases in between.

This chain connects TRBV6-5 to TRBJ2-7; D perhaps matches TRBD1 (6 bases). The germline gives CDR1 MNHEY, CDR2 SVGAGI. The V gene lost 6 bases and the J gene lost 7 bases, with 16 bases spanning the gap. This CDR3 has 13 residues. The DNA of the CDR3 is TGTGCCAGCAGGAGACCGAACCAGGGGGAGCAGTACTTC. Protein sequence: CASRRPNQGEQYF.

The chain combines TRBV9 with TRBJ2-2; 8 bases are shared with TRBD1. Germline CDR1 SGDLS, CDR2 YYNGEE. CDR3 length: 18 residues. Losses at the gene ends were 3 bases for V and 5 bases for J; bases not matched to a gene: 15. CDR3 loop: CASSAWDRRASRTGELFF. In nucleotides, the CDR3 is TGTGCCAGCAGCGCCTGGGACAGGCGAGCGTCACGGACCGGGGAGCTGTTTTTT.

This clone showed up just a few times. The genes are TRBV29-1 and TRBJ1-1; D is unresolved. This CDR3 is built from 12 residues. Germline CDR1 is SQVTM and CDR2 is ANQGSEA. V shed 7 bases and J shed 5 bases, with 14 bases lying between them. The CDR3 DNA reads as TGCAGCGCTGTCCTTGGGGAAACTGAAGCTTTCTTT. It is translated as CSAVLGETEAFF.

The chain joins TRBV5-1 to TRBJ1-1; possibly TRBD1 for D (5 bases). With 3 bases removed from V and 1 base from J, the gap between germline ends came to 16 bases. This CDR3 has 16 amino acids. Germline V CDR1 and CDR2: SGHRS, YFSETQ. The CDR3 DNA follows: TGCGCCAGCAGCTCCCGGGACGGCAATCGGAACACTGAAGCTTTCTTT. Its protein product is CASSSRDGNRNTEAFF.

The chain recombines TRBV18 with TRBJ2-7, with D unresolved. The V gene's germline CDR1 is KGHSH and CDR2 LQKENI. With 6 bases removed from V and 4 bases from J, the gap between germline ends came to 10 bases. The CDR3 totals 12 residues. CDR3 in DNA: TGTGCCAGCTCCACCGACTTGTACGAGCAGTACTTC. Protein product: CASSTDLYEQYF.

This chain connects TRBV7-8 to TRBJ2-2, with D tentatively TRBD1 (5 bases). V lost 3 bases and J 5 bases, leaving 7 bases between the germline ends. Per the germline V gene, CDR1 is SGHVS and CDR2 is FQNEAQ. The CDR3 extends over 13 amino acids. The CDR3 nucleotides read TGTGCCAGCAGCTTGCAGGGAACCGGGGAGCTGTTTTTT. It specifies CASSLQGTGELFF.

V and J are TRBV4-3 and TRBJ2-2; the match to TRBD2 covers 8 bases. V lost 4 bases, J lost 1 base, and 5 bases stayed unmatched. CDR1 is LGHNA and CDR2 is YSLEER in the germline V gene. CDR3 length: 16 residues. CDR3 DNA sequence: TGCGCCAGCAGCCTCGGGGGGGCGGGGAACACCGGGGAGCTGTTTTTT. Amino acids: CASSLGGAGNTGELFF.

This CDR3 reads CSAREGNTIYF. CDR3 DNA: TGCAGTGCTAGGGAGGGAAACACCATATATTTT. The V call is TRBV20-1, the J call TRBJ1-3, with no clear D. The germline V gene encodes CDR1 DFQATT and CDR2 SNEGSKA (reference sequence). The CDR3 has 11 residues. V dropped 3 bases and J dropped 4 bases, with 4 bases sitting between them.

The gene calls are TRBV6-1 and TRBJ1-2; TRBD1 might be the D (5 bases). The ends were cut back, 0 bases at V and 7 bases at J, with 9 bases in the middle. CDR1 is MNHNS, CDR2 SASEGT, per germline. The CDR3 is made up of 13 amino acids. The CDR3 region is CASSEAGGSGYTF. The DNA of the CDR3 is TGTGCCAGCAGTGAAGCGGGGGGATCTGGCTACACCTTC.

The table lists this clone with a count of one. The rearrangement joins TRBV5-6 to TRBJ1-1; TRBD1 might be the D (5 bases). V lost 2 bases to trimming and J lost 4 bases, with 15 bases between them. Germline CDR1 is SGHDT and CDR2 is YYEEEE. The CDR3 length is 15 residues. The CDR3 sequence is CASSFYSGPSTEAFF. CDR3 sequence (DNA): TGTGCCAGCAGCTTTTATTCGGGGCCGAGCACTGAAGCTTTCTTT.

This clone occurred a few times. The CDR3 sequence: CASRGVKGGANTQYF. The CDR3, as DNA: TGTGCCAGCAGGGGTGTGAAAGGGGGGGCTAATACGCAGTATTTT. This chain uses TRBV11-2 with TRBJ2-3, with D possibly matching TRBD2 (7 bases). Trimming took 6 bases from V and 7 from J, leaving 20 bases between them. CDR3 length: 15 amino acids. The germline gives CDR1 SGHAT, CDR2 FQNNGV.

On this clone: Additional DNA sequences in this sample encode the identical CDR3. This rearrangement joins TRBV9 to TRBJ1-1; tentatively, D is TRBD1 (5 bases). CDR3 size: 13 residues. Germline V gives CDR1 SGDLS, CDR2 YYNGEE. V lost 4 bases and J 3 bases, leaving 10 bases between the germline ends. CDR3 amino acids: CASSPRGDTEAFF. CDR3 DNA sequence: TGTGCCAGCAGCCCACGGGGGGACACTGAAGCTTTCTTT.

The CDR3, as DNA: TGCGCCAGCAGCTTGCTTCCTAATTCACCCCTCCACTTT. Translation gives CASSLLPNSPLHF. V usage is TRBV5-1 and J usage is TRBJ1-6; D not resolved. V lost 1 base to trimming and J lost 6 bases, with 5 bases between them. Germline V lookup: CDR1 SGHRS, CDR2 YFSETQ. The CDR3 consists of 13 residues.

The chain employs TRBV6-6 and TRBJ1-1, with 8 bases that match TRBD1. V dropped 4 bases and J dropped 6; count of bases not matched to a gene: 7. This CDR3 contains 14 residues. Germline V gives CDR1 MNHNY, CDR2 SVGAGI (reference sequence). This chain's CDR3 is CASSSGQGGAEAFF. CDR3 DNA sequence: TGTGCCAGCAGTTCCGGACAGGGAGGAGCTGAAGCTTTCTTT.

In DNA, the CDR3 is TGCGCCAGCAGCTTGGGTACAGGTCAATCTGAAAAACTGTTTTTT. Its translation is CASSLGTGQSEKLFF. The chain carries TRBV5-1 and TRBJ1-4, with D tentatively TRBD1 (5 bases). CDR3 size: 15 residues. V dropped 0 bases and J dropped 7 bases, with 13 bases sitting between them. In germline, CDR1 is SGHRS, CDR2 YFSETQ.

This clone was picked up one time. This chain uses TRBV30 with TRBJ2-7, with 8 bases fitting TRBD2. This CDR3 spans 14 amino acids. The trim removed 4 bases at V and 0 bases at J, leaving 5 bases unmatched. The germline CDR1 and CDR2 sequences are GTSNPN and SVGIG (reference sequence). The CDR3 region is CAWTHGGDSYEQYF. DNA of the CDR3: TGTGCCTGGACCCACGGGGGGGACTCCTACGAGCAGTACTTC.

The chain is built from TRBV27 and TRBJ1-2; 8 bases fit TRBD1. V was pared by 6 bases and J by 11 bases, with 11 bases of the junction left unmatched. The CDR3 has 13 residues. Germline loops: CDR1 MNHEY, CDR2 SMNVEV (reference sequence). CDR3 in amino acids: CASSRSGQGQYTF. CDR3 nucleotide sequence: TGTGCCAGCAGCCGTAGCGGACAGGGACAATACACCTTC.

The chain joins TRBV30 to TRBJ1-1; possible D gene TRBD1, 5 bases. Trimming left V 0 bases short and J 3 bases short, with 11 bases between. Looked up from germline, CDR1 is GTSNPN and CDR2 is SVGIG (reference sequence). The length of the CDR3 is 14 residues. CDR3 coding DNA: TGTGCCTGGAGTGTACGACAGATCTACACTGAAGCTTTCTTT. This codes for CAWSVRQIYTEAFF.

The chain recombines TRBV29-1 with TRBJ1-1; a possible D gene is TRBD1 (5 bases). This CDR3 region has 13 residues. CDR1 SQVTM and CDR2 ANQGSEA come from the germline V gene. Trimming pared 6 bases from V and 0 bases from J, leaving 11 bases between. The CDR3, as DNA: TGCAGCGTCAAACAGGTTATGAACACTGAAGCTTTCTTT. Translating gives CSVKQVMNTEAFF.